This record covers a single T cell receptor (beta chain). This sample stems from a study of blood T cell repertoires in COVID-19. Per the original data handling: Quantification of nucleated cells was approximated via reference gene primer amplification. The table came from immunoSEQ multiplex PCR; TCRdb's copy has only in-frame clones and leaves some out. From that table come the V and J calls and clone size; the DNA was used to work out D and trimming. The sample records just over 250,000 clones, roughly four fifths being singletons. CDR3 length: 17 amino acids. Germline loops: CDR1 KGHSH, CDR2 LQKENI. V lost 4 bases to trimming and J lost 0 bases, with 16 bases between them.

The sequenced material came from PBMCs or T cells enriched from blood (not recorded which). The chain is built from TRBV18 and TRBJ2-1; possibly TRBD1 for D (5 bases). This receptor was identified in a man aged 30 to 45 with acute COVID-19. Written as DNA, the CDR3 is TGTGCCAGCTCACGCCAACCGACAGACAGCTCCTACAATGAGCAGTTCTTC. This gives the protein CASSRQPTDSSYNEQFF. Combining the CDR3 with reference TRBV18 and TRBJ2-1 gives the whole variable domain NAGVMQNPRHLVRRRGQEARLRCSPMKGHSHVYWYRQLPEEGLKFMVYLQKENIIDESGMPKERFSAEFPKEGPSILRIQQVVRGDSAAYFCASSRQPTDSSYNEQFFGPGTRLTVL.